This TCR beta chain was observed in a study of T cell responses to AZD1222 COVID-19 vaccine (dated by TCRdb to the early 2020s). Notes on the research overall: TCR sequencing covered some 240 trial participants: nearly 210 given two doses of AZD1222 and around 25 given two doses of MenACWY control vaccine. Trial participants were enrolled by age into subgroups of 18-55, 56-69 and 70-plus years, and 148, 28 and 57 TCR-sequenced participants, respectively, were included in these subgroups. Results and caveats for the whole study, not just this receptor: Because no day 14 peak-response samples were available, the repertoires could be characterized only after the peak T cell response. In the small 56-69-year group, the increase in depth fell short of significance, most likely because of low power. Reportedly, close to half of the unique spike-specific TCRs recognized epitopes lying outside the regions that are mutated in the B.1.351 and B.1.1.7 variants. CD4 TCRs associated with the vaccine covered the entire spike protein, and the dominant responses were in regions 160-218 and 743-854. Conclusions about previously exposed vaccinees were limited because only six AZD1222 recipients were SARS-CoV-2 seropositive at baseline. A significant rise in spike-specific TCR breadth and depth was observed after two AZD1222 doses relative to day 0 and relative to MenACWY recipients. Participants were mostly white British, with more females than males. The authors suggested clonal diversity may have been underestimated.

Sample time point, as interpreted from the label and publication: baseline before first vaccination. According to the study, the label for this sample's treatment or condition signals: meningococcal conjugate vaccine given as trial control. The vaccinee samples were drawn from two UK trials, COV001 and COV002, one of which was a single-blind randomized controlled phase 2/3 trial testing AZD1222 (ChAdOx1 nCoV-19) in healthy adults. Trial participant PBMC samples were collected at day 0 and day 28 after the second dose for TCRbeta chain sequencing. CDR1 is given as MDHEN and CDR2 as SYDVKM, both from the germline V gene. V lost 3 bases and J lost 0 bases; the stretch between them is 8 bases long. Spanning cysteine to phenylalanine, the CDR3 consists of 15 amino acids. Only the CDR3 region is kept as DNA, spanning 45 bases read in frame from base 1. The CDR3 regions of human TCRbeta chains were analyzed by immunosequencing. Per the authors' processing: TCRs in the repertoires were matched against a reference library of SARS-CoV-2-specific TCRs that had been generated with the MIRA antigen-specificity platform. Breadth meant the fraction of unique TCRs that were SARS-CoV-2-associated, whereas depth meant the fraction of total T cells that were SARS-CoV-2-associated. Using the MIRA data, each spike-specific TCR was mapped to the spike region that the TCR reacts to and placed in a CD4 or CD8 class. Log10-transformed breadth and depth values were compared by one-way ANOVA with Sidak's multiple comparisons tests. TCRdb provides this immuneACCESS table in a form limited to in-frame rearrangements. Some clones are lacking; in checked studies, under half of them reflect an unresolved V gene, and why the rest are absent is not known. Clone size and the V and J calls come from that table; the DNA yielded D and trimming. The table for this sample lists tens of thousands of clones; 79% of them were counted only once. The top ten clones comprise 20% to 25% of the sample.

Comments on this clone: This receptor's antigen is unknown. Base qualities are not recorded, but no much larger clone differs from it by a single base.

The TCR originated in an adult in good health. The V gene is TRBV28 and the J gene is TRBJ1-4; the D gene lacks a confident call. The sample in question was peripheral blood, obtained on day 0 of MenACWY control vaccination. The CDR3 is CASSLQRTTNEKLFF. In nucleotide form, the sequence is TGTGCCAGCAGTTTGCAGAGAACAACTAATGAAAAACTGTTTTTT.